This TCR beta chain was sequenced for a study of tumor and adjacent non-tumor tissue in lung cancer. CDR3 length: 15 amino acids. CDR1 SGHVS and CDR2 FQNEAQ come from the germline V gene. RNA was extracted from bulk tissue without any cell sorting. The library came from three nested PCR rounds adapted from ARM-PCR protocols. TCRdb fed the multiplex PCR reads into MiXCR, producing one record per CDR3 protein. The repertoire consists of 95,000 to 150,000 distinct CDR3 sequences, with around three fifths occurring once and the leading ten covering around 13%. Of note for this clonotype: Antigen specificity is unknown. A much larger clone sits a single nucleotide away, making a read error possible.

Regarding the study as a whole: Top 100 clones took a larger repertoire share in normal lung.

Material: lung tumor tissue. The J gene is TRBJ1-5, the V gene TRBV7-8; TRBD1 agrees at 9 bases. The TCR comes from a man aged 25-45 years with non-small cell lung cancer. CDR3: CANSLYRGLNQPQHF. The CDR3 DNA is TGTGCCAACAGCTTATACAGGGGGCTCAATCAGCCCCAGCATTTT.